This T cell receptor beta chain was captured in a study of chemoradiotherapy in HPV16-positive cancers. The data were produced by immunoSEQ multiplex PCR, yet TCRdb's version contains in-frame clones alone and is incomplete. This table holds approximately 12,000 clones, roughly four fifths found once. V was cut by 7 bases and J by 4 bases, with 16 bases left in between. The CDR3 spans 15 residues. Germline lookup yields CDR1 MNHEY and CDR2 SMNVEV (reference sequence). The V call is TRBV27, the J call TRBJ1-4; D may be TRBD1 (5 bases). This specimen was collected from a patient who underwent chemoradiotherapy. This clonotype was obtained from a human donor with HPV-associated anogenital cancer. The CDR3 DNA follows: TGTGCCAGCACCCCCCTGGGGGGGAATAATGAAAAACTGTTTTTT. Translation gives CASTPLGGNNEKLFF.